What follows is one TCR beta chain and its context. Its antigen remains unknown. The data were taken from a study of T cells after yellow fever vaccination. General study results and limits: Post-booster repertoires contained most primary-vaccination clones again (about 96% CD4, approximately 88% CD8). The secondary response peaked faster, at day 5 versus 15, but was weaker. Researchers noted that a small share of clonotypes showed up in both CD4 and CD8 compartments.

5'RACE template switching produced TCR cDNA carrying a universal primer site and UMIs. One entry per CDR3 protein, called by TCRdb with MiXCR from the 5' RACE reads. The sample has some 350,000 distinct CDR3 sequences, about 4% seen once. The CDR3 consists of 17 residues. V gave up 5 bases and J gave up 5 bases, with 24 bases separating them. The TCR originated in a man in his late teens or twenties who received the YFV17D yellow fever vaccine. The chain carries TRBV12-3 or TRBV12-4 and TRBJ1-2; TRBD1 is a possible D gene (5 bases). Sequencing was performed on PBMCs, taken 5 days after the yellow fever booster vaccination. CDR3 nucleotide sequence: TGTGCCAGCAGTCCCAATCGAGGGGCCAATTCTGAATATGGCTACACCTTC. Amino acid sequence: CASSPNRGANSEYGYTF.